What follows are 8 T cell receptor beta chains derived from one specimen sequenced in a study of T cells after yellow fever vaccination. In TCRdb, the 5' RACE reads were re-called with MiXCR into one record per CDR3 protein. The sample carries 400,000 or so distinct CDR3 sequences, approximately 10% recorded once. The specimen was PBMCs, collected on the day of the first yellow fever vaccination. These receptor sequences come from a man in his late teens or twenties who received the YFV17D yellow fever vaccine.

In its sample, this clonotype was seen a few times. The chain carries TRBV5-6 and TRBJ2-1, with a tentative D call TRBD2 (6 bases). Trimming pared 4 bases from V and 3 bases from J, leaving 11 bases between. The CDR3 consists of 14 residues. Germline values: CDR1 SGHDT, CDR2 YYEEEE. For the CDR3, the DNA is TGTGCCAGCAGCCACCCGGGGGACTACAATGAGCAGTTCTTC. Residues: CASSHPGDYNEQFF. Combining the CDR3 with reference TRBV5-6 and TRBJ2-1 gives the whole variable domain DAGVTQSPTHLIKTRGQQVTLRCSPKSGHDTVSWYQQALGQGPQFIFQYYEEEERQRGNFPDRFSGHQFPNYSSELNVNALLLGDSALYLCASSHPGDYNEQFFGPGTRLTVL.

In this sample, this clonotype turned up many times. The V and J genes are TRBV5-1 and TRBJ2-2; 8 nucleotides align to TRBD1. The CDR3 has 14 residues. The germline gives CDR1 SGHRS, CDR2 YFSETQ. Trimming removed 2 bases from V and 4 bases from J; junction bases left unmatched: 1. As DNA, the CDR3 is TGCGCCAGCAGCTTTGACAGGGGCACCGGGGAGCTGTTTTTT. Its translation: CASSFDRGTGELFF.

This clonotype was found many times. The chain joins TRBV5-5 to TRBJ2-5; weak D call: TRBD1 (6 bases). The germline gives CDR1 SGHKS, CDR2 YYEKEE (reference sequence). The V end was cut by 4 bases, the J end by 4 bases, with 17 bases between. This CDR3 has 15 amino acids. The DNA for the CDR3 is TGTGCCAGCAGCCCCCACAGGGAGAGAGGAGAGACCCAGTACTTC. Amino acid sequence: CASSPHRERGETQYF.

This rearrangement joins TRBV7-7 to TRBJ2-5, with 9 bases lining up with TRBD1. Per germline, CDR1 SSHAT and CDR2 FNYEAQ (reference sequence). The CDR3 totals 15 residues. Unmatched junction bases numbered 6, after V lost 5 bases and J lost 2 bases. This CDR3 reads CASSPGQGLQETQYF. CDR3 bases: TGTGCCAGCAGCCCGGGACAGGGCTTGCAAGAGACCCAGTACTTC.

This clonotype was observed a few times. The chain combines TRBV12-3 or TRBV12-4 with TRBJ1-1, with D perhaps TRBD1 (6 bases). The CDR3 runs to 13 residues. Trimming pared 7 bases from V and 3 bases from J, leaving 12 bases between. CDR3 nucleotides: TGTGCCAGCACTCCATCAGGGGACACTGAAGCTTTCTTT. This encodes CASTPSGDTEAFF.

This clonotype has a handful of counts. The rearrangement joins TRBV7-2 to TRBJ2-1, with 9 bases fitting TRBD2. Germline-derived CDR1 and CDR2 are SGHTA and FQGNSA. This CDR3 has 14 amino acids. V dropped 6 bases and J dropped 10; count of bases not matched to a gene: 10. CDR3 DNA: TGTGCCAGCAGGACTAGCGGCGGTAAGGTAGAGCAGTTCTTC. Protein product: CASRTSGGKVEQFF.

The CDR3 here is CASSLALGTPYEQYF. In DNA, the CDR3 is TGTGCCAGCAGCTTAGCTCTTGGCACACCCTACGAGCAGTACTTC. The chain recombines TRBV7-2 with TRBJ2-7; D is undetermined. V was pared by 0 bases and J by 2 bases, with 11 bases between. The CDR3 extends over 15 amino acids. Germline lookup yields CDR1 SGHTA and CDR2 FQGNSA.

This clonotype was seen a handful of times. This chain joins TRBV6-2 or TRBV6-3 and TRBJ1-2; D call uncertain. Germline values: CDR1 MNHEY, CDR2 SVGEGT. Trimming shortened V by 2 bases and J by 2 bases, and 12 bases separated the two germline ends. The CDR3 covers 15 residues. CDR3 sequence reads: CASSYRVAANYGYTF. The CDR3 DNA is TGTGCCAGCAGTTACAGGGTAGCGGCCAACTATGGCTACACCTTC.